This T cell receptor beta chain was identified during a study of cytomegalovirus exposure and HLA in healthy donors. Study results and limitations: Most of the CMV-associated TCR beta chains (in a later analysis) appeared to be HLA-restricted.

This CDR3 region has 15 residues. Germline trimming cut 3 bases from V and 5 bases from J; bases unmatched to any gene: 8. Per the germline V gene, CDR1 is SGDLS and CDR2 is YYNGEE. 60 Vbeta and 13 Jbeta primers were used in PCR. Authors' processing steps: The count from a later analysis was about 80 million unique TCR beta chains, some 11 million of them shared. Data came from immunoSEQ multiplex PCR; TCRdb stores just in-frame clones and leaves some out. V, J and clone size are taken as reported in that table, and D and trimming were inferred from the DNA itself. The sample consists of approximately 89,000 clones, roughly 76% of them appearing once. Comment on this clone: Its antigen is undetermined.

This receptor was identified in a male donor in good health and CMV-seronegative. Sequencing was performed on PBMCs. This chain joins TRBV9 and TRBJ1-3, with 7 bases that match TRBD1. The CDR3 DNA sequence: TGTGCCAGCAGCGCCACAGGGGATTCGAGAAACACCATATATTTT. Amino acids: CASSATGDSRNTIYF.